The T cell receptor beta chain described here comes from a study of early T cells in non-severe SARS-CoV-2 infection. Study information: Chains were not paired, and sequencing was done on bulk RNA from unsorted whole blood. Findings and caveats of the study: The VDJdb matching leaned toward anti-spike CD8 responses and overlooked private and CD4 specificities.

In TCRdb, the 5' RACE reads were re-called with MiXCR into one record per CDR3 protein. The table includes 70,000 or so distinct CDR3 sequences, 12% detected once. The sample holds many counts of this clonotype. The antigen is unknown. The CDR3 totals 14 residues. V lost 0 bases and J 5 bases, leaving 12 bases between the germline ends. Germline loops: CDR1 SGDLS, CDR2 YYNGEE. The source is an adult who was a healthcare worker with PCR-confirmed SARS-CoV-2 infection or an uninfected control (not recorded which). Material: whole blood. The gene calls are TRBV9 and TRBJ2-7; D is perhaps TRBD2 (5 bases). CDR3 nucleotide sequence: TGTGCCAGCAGCGTAGGCGAGGGAGCGGACGAGCAGTACTTC. Translating gives CASSVGEGADEQYF.